This TCR beta chain was recorded in a study of human CD8 memory T cell subsets. Making the TCR beta libraries relied on UMI-labeled 5' RACE. TCRdb reworked the 5' RACE reads into one entry per CDR3 protein, no DNA. Its listing shows about 9,300 distinct CDR3 sequences. In germline, CDR1 is LGHNA, CDR2 YSLEER. The CDR3 runs to 15 residues. The TCR originated in a human donor in good health. The genes are TRBV4-3 and TRBJ1-2; without DNA, the TCRdb call of TRBD1 cannot be checked. The sample consisted of CD8+ T cells from PBMCs. The CDR3 spells CASSQVQGLNYGYTF.